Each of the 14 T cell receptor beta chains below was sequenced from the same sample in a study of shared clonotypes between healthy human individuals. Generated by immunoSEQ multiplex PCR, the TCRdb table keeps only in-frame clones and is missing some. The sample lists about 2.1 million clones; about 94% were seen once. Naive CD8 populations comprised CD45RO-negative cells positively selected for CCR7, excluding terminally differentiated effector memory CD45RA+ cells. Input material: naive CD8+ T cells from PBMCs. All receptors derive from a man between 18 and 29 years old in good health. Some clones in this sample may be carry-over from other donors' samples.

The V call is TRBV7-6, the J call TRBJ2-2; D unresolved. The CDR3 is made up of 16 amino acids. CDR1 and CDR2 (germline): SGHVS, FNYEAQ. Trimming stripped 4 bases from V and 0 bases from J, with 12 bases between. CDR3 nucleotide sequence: TGTGCCAGCAGCTCCATGGGCGCCGCGAACACCGGGGAGCTGTTTTTT. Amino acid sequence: CASSSMGAANTGELFF.

In DNA form, the CDR3 reads TGTGCCGGAGGAGGGAACACCGGGGAGCTGTTTTTT. This codes for CAGGGNTGELFF. This chain joins TRBV11-2 and TRBJ2-2, with D possibly matching TRBD2 (5 bases). This CDR3 is 12 amino acids long. V was clipped by 11 bases and J by 1 base, with 8 bases between them. Germline CDR1 and CDR2: SGHAT and FQNNGV.

CDR3 in DNA: TGTGCCAGCAGTTTTCCTCGAGACACCGGGGGGGAGACCCAGTACTTC. It codes for CASSFPRDTGGETQYF. This chain connects TRBV28 to TRBJ2-5; 7 nucleotides align to TRBD2. CDR3 size: 16 residues. CDR1 is MDHEN and CDR2 is SYDVKM in the germline V gene. Trimming at V came to 3 bases and at J to 5 bases, leaving 12 bases not matched to a gene.

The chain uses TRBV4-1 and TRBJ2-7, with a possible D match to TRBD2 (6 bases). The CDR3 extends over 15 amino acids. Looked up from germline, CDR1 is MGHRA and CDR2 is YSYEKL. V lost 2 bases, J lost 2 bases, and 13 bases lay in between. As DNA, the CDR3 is TGCGCCAGCAGCCAAACAGGTGGGGGGACCTACGAGCAGTACTTC. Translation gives CASSQTGGGTYEQYF.

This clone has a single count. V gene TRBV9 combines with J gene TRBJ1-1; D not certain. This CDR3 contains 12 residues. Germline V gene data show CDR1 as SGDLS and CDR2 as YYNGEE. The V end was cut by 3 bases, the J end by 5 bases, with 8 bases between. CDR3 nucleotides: TGTGCCAGCAGCGGGCTGGGAACTGAAGCTTTCTTT. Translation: CASSGLGTEAFF.

The CDR3: CASSLGGRSISYEQYF. The CDR3 nucleotides read TGTGCCAGCAGCCTAGGGGGACGGTCGATCTCCTACGAGCAGTACTTC. The rearrangement joins TRBV7-9 to TRBJ2-7; TRBD1 might be the D (6 bases). V lost 5 bases to trimming and J lost 0 bases, with 17 bases between them. The CDR3 covers 16 residues. Germline CDR1 SEHNR, CDR2 FQNEAQ (reference sequence).

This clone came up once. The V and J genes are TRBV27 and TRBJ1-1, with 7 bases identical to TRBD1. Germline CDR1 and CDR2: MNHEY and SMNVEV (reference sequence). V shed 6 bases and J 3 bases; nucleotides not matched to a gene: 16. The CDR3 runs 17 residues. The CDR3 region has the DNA TGTGCCAGCAGGGGGCCAGGGGGAGGATGGATCCACACTGAAGCTTTCTTT. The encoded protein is CASRGPGGGWIHTEAFF.

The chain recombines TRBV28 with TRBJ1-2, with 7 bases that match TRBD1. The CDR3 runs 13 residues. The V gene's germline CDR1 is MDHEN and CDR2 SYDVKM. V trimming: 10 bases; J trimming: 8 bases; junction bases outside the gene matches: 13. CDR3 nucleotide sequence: TGTGCCACCCCGACAGGGACTTTGGGAGGCTACACCTTC. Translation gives CATPTGTLGGYTF.

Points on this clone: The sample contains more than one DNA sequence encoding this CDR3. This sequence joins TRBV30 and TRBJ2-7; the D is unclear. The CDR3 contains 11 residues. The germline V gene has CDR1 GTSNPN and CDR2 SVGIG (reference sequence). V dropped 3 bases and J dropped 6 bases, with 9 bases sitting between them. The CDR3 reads CAWSPGREQYF. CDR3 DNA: TGTGCCTGGAGCCCCGGGCGCGAGCAGTACTTC.

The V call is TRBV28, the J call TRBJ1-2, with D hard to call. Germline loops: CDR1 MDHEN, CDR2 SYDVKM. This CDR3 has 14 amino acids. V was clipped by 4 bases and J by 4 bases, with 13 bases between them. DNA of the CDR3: TGTGCCAGCAGTTCCTCTATAGGGTTCTATGGCTACACCTTC. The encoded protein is CASSSSIGFYGYTF.

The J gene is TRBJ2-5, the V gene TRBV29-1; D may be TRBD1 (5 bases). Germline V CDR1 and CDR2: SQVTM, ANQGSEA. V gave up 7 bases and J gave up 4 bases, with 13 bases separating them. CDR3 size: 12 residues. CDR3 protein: CSAGSHGETQYF. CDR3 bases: TGCAGCGCAGGGTCCCACGGAGAGACCCAGTACTTC. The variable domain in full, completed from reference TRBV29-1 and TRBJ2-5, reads SAVISQKPSRDICQRGTSLTIQCQVDSQVTMMFWYRQQPGQSLTLIATANQGSEATYESGFVIDKFPISRPNLTFSTLTVSNMSPEDSSIYLCSAGSHGETQYFGPGTRLLVL.

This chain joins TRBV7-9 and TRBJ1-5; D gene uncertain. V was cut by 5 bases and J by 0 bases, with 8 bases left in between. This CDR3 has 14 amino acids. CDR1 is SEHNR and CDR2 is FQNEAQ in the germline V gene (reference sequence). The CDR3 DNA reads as TGTGCCAGCAGCCAGGACTATAGCAATCAGCCCCAGCATTTT. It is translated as CASSQDYSNQPQHF. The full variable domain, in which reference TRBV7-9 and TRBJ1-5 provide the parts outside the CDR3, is DTGVSQNPRHKITKRGQNVTFRCDPISEHNRLYWYRQTLGQGPEFLTYFQNEAQLEKSRLLSDRFSAERPKGSFSTLEIQRTEQGDSAMYLCASSQDYSNQPQHFGDGTRLSIL.

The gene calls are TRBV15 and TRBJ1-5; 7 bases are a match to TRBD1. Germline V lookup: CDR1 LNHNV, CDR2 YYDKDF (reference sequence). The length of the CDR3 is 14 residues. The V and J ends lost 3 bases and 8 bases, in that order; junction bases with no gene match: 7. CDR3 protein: CATSSEQGPKPQHF. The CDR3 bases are TGTGCCACCAGCAGCGAACAGGGGCCTAAGCCCCAGCATTTT.

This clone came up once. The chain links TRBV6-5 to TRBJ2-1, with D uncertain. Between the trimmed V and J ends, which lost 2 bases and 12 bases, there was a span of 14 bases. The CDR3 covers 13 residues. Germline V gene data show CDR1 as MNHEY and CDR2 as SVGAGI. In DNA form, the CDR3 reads TGTGCCAGCAGTTACGAATCGAGTTTCGGGCAGTTCTTC. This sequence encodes CASSYESSFGQFF.